This T cell receptor (beta chain) was sequenced in a study of T cells in Graves' hyperthyroidism and ophthalmopathy. With 5 bases clipped from V and 8 bases from J, the junction kept 6 bases outside the gene matches. Germline V gene lookup returns CDR1 SGHAT and CDR2 FQNNGV. The CDR3 runs 15 residues. Researchers took RNA transcripts and amplified the TCR beta CDR3 regions from them. In the first-round RT-PCR of the TCR CDR3, the HTBI primer set was used. A single record per CDR3 protein comes from TCRdb applying MiXCR to the multiplex PCR reads. This sample has under 300,000 distinct CDR3 sequences, with about an eighth found just once. Diagnostic assessment was based on clinical symptoms, serum thyroxine and TRAb, thyroid ultrasound and orbital computed tomography.

Sequences were obtained from blood. The clonotype comes from a woman in her 30s with Graves' hyperthyroidism that later progressed to Graves' ophthalmopathy. The J gene is TRBJ2-1, the V gene TRBV11-2; 13 bases agree with TRBD2. The DNA for the CDR3 is TGTGCCAGCAGCCTCGGACTAGCGGGAGAGGATGAGCAGTTCTTC. Translating gives CASSLGLAGEDEQFF.